Listed here are 13 T cell receptor beta chains from one sample, sequenced in a study of PD-1 blockade in classical Hodgkin lymphoma. Autologous stem cell transplantation was followed by relapse in every patient, and brentuximab vedotin exposure varied. Libraries were prepared by immunoSEQ multiplex PCR; TCRdb keeps only in-frame clonotypes and omits some of them. The data contain approximately 73,000 clones, approximately 94% of them seen just once; the ten biggest clones take up 7.5% to 9.5%. The sequenced sample was peripheral blood mononuclear cells (PBMCs), obtained at baseline. Receptor source: a human donor with classical Hodgkin lymphoma.

This clone was detected only once. V and J are TRBV7-8 and TRBJ1-2; TRBD1 matches 8 bases. CDR3 length: 13 residues. Germline CDR1 is SGHVS and CDR2 is FQNEAQ. V dropped 5 bases and J dropped 5; count of bases not matched to a gene: 4. CDR3 amino acids: CASSPGQVYGYTF. DNA of the CDR3: TGTGCCAGCAGCCCGGGACAGGTTTATGGCTACACCTTC. Full variable domain (rest looked up from reference TRBV7-8 and TRBJ1-2): GAGVSQSPRYKVAKRGQDVALRCDPISGHVSLFWYQQALGQGPEFLTYFQNEAQLDKSGLPSDRFFAERPEGSVSTLKIQRTQQEDSAVYLCASSPGQVYGYTFGSGTRLTVV.

The CDR3 bases are TGTGCCAGCACCACTGGGGACAGTCGAAACACCATATATTTT. This translates into CASTTGDSRNTIYF. This chain connects TRBV11-2 to TRBJ1-3; TRBD1 matches 7 bases. CDR3 length: 14 amino acids. Germline values: CDR1 SGHAT, CDR2 FQNNGV. Losses at the gene ends were 7 bases for V and 5 bases for J; bases not matched to a gene: 8. The complete variable domain, with remaining parts taken from reference TRBV11-2 and TRBJ1-3, reads EAGVAQSPRYKIIEKRQSVAFWCNPISGHATLYWYQQILGQGPKLLIQFQNNGVVDDSQLPKDRFSAERLKGVDSTLKIQPAKLEDSAVYLCASTTGDSRNTIYFGEGSWLTVV.

This chain uses TRBV6-5 with TRBJ2-7; D might be TRBD2 (7 bases). Per the germline V gene, CDR1 is MNHEY and CDR2 is SVGAGI. The V end was cut by 2 bases, the J end by 7 bases, with 12 bases between. This CDR3 is 13 amino acids long. CDR3 DNA: TGTGCCAGCAGTTACGGGGGGGGCGCGGAGCAGTACTTC. Its translation is CASSYGGGAEQYF.

The V and J genes are TRBV5-1 and TRBJ2-3; 8 bases map to TRBD1. CDR3 length: 15 residues. Germline CDR1 is SGHRS and CDR2 is YFSETQ. J gave up 3 bases and V 4 bases, and 7 bases lay outside the gene matches. CDR3 region: CASSPGQEYTDTQYF. The CDR3 DNA is TGCGCCAGCAGCCCGGGACAGGAGTATACAGATACGCAGTATTTT.

This clone appeared a single time. A read error may account for a junction end that differs from germline. The V gene is TRBV18, the J gene TRBJ2-2; D is unclear. The CDR3 consists of 12 residues. CDR1 KGHSH and CDR2 LQKENI come from the germline V gene. In DNA, the CDR3 is TGTGCCAGCTCACAGAACGCCGGGGAGCTGTTTTTT. It specifies CASSQNAGELFF.

This rearrangement joins TRBV2 to TRBJ1-6; no firm D call. The germline gives CDR1 SNHLY, CDR2 FYNNEI. The CDR3 covers 13 residues. V was trimmed by 8 bases and J by 6 bases, leaving 11 bases between them. The CDR3 sequence: CASDGRFNSPLHF. The CDR3 bases are TGTGCCAGCGACGGACGGTTTAATTCACCCCTCCACTTT.

This chain links TRBV19 with TRBJ2-6, with D hard to call. The CDR3 runs 14 residues. In germline, CDR1 is LNHDA, CDR2 SQIVND (reference sequence). Trimming left V 2 bases short and J 1 base short, with 3 bases between. The chain's CDR3 is CASSISSGANVLTF. As DNA, the CDR3 is TGTGCCAGTAGTATAAGTTCTGGGGCCAACGTCCTGACTTTC.

V is TRBV6-1 and J is TRBJ2-1, with TRBD2 matching over 11 bases. Germline assignment: CDR1 MNHNS and CDR2 SASEGT. The CDR3 totals 14 residues. Trimming at V came to 9 bases and at J to 4 bases, leaving 5 bases not matched to a gene. CDR3 residues: CASGGLAVYNEQFF. CDR3 nucleotides: TGTGCCAGTGGGGGACTAGCGGTTTACAATGAGCAGTTCTTC.

This chain joins TRBV6-5 and TRBJ2-4; 10 nucleotides line up with TRBD2. The CDR3 is 14 amino acids. The V and J ends lost 3 bases and 9 bases, in that order; junction bases with no gene match: 5. Germline V CDR1 and CDR2: MNHEY, SVGAGI. The CDR3 region is CASSYSTSGVIQYF. CDR3 sequence (DNA): TGTGCCAGCAGTTATTCTACTAGCGGGGTCATTCAGTACTTC.

In DNA form, the CDR3 reads TGTGCCAGCAGTTATGGGGGAAACACTGAAGCTTTCTTT. Residues: CASSYGGNTEAFF. V and J are TRBV6-6 and TRBJ1-1; tentative D call: TRBD1 (5 bases). The V end lost 3 bases, the J end lost 2 bases, and 7 bases lay between the germline ends. This CDR3 comprises 13 residues. The V gene's germline CDR1 is MNHNY and CDR2 SVGAGI (reference sequence).

In its sample, this clone was seen a few times. The chain recombines TRBV2 with TRBJ1-2; D possibly corresponds to TRBD1 (5 bases). This CDR3 is 15 amino acids long. The germline gives CDR1 SNHLY, CDR2 FYNNEI. The V gene lost 2 bases and the J gene lost 3 bases, with 13 bases spanning the gap. As DNA, the CDR3 is TGTGCCAGCAGTGAAATAGGGGCGATCGACTATGGCTACACCTTC. Translating it yields CASSEIGAIDYGYTF.

This clone appeared a single time. The rearrangement joins TRBV19 to TRBJ1-2; 12 bases agree with TRBD1. The trim removed 3 bases at V and 6 bases at J, leaving 2 bases unmatched. CDR1 and CDR2 from the germline V gene are LNHDA and SQIVND (reference sequence). The CDR3 length is 14 residues. The CDR3 loop is CASSMGTGGNGYTF. CDR3 sequence (DNA): TGTGCCAGTAGTATGGGGACAGGGGGCAATGGCTACACCTTC.

This rearrangement joins TRBV4-1 to TRBJ1-6, with D maybe TRBD1 (5 bases). This CDR3 is 16 amino acids long. V gave up 0 bases and J gave up 7 bases, with 13 bases separating them. Per the germline V gene, CDR1 is MGHRA and CDR2 is YSYEKL. This CDR3 is CASSQDGQGWNSPLHF. DNA for the CDR3: TGCGCCAGCAGCCAAGATGGTCAGGGTTGGAATTCACCCCTCCACTTT.